A selection of T cell receptor beta chains follows, all from one sample in a study of human T cells and chemical hapten exposure. TCRdb called the RACE reads again in MiXCR, with one record for every CDR3 protein. The sample contains some 98,000 distinct CDR3 sequences, less than 14% of which appear only once. The sequencing used whole blood, collected in connection with sensitization to the hapten diphenylcyclopropenone (DPC). These receptors were collected from a woman aged 55-70 years with alopecia areata. Some clones in this sample may be carry-over from other donors' samples. The CDR3 runs from the conserved cysteine through the conserved F or W. A D gene is named only where the DNA matches it firmly. Where a row states a size, it is once, few, many or the class of an expanded clone; other rows omit it.

clone_size	v_call	j_call	d_call	cdr3_nt	cdr3_aa
many	TRBV11-2	TRBJ2-2	NA	TGTGCCAGCAGCTTACAGGGTTTTACCGGGGAGCTGTTTTTT	CASSLQGFTGELFF
many	TRBV6-1	TRBJ1-5	NA	TGTGCCAGCAGTGAATCCCGCAGAAATCCCCAGCATTTT	CASSESRRNPQHF
few	TRBV13	TRBJ2-7	NA	TGTGCCAGCAGCAAGGGGGGAGGGTCCTACGAGCAGTACTTC	CASSKGGGSYEQYF
many	TRBV20-1	TRBJ1-1	NA	TGCAGTGCTAAGCCTGGGATGGTTTCAGCGATACGGAACACTGAAGCTTTCTTT	CSAKPGMVSAIRNTEAFF
many	TRBV12-3/TRBV12-4	TRBJ1-2	NA	TGTGCCAGCAGTTTCGGGAGGGTTGGCTACACCTTC	CASSFGRVGYTF
many	TRBV10-3	TRBJ1-2	NA	TGTGCCATCAGTGACGGAACAGGGTCCTATGGCTACACCTTC	CAISDGTGSYGYTF
many	TRBV12-3/TRBV12-4	TRBJ1-3	NA	TGTGCCAGCAGTTTCGCCGGGACTGGAAACACCATATATTTT	CASSFAGTGNTIYF
many	TRBV5-6	TRBJ2-7	NA	TGTGCCAGCAGCTCGATGGGGGCCGAGCAGTACTTC	CASSSMGAEQYF
many	TRBV4-2	TRBJ1-1	NA	TGTGCCAGCCTTGGGGGTCAGACTGAAGCTTTCTTT	CASLGGQTEAFF
many	TRBV2	TRBJ1-2	TRBD1	TGTGCCAGCAGGGAGGGACAGGGGAAGGATGGCTACACCTTC	CASREGQGKDGYTF
few	TRBV7-6	TRBJ2-3	TRBD2	TGTGCCAGCAGCTCCGTATTAGGGAGCGGGGCCCCCCGTATTCAGTATTTT	CASSSVLGSGAPRIQYF
NA	TRBV9	TRBJ2-2	NA	TGTGCCAGCAGCGTAAGGGGTAGGATGTTGGACACCGGGGAGCTGTTTTTT	CASSVRGRMLDTGELFF
NA	TRBV20-1	TRBJ2-7	NA	TGCAGTGCTAGAGTGCAGGGCGGGGCCACCTACGAGCAGTACTTC	CSARVQGGATYEQYF
few	TRBV7-9	TRBJ2-2	NA	TGTGCCAGCACCCCGTCGGGGAACACCGGGGAGCTGTTTTTT	CASTPSGNTGELFF
many	TRBV20-1	TRBJ1-5	NA	TGCAGTGCCACGGGCTTCAATCAGCCCCAGCATTTT	CSATGFNQPQHF
many	TRBV5-4	TRBJ2-2	TRBD2	TGTGCCAGCAGCTTGGGTGGACTAGCGGGGGCGGGGGAGCTGTTTTTT	CASSLGGLAGAGELFF
few	TRBV30	TRBJ1-1	NA	TGTGCCTGGAAAAGGGCCGCAGCAGTGAACACTGAAGCTTTCTTT	CAWKRAAAVNTEAFF
few	TRBV14	TRBJ2-3	TRBD1	TGTGCCAGCAGCCACCTTTCCGGGACAGGGCTTTCAGATACGCAGTATTTT	CASSHLSGTGLSDTQYF
NA	TRBV10-2	TRBJ1-1	NA	TGCGCCAGCAACTCGGGGGCGGTGAACACTGAAGCTTTCTTT	CASNSGAVNTEAFF
many	TRBV7-9	TRBJ1-1	NA	TGTGCCAGCAGCCTAGGGGTGCATACCGACACTGAAGCTTTCTTT	CASSLGVHTDTEAFF
few	TRBV29-1	TRBJ2-3	NA	TGCAGCGTTGAAGATGGGAGCGGTGGTGATACGCAGTATTTT	CSVEDGSGGDTQYF
many	TRBV7-2	TRBJ2-2	NA	TGTGCCAGCAGCTTAAAACAGGGTGCCGCCGGGGAGCTGTTTTTT	CASSLKQGAAGELFF
many	TRBV20-1	TRBJ1-1	NA	TGCAGTGCTAGAGTGGGTCACCTACGCACTGAAGCTTTCTTT	CSARVGHLRTEAFF
few	TRBV20-1	TRBJ2-3	NA	TGCAGTGCTCGAACCGGGCCCTCGTACACAGATACGCAGTATTTT	CSARTGPSYTDTQYF
few	TRBV30	TRBJ2-3	TRBD2	TGTGCCTGGAGTGGACTAGCGGGGTTTACAGATACGCAGTATTTT	CAWSGLAGFTDTQYF
many	TRBV7-9	TRBJ1-5	NA	TGTGCCAGCAGCTCGGACAAGGGCGGAGGCAATCAGCCCCAGCATTTT	CASSSDKGGGNQPQHF
many	TRBV27	TRBJ1-2	TRBD1	TGTGCCAGCAGTTTATCAGGGACAGGGTCAACCTATGGCTACACCTTC	CASSLSGTGSTYGYTF
many	TRBV6-5	TRBJ1-2	TRBD1	TGTGCCAGCAGTTACGGGGGACAGGGGGGCTATGGCTACACCTTC	CASSYGGQGGYGYTF
many	TRBV12-3/TRBV12-4	TRBJ2-7	TRBD2	TGTGCCAGCAGCGGACTAGCGGGGGGGCTCGAGCAGTACTTC	CASSGLAGGLEQYF
many	TRBV29-1	TRBJ1-1	NA	TGCAGCGTAGGTATGGGGGCTGAAGCTTTCTTT	CSVGMGAEAFF
many	TRBV12-3/TRBV12-4	TRBJ2-1	NA	TGTGCCAGCACGCCGGGATACAATGAGCAGTTCTTC	CASTPGYNEQFF
many	TRBV20-1	TRBJ2-1	TRBD1	TGCAGTGCTAGAGATGAGGGGGCGGGTAATGAGCAGTTCTTC	CSARDEGAGNEQFF
few	TRBV20-1	TRBJ2-1	TRBD2	TGCAGTGCTAGAGATTTTGCGGCTAGCGGGGGTCACAATGAGCAGTTCTTC	CSARDFAASGGHNEQFF
many	TRBV12-3/TRBV12-4	TRBJ1-3	NA	TGTGCCAGCAGGTCAAGCTCAGGGTTTGGAAACACCATATATTTT	CASRSSSGFGNTIYF
many	TRBV5-1	TRBJ2-1	TRBD2	TGCGCCAGCAGCTTGCCTAGCGGGGGACCCGGCAATGAGCAGTTCTTC	CASSLPSGGPGNEQFF
NA	TRBV5-6	TRBJ2-3	NA	TGTGCCAACAGCTCCTACAGCGCCGATAGCACAGATACGCAGTATTTT	CANSSYSADSTDTQYF
many	TRBV18	TRBJ2-7	NA	TGTGCCAGCTCAACCGGGACCATCTACGAGCAGTACTTC	CASSTGTIYEQYF
many	TRBV29-1	TRBJ2-7	NA	TGCAGCGTTAGAGACAGGTTGTCCTACGAGCAGTACTTC	CSVRDRLSYEQYF
many	TRBV27	TRBJ2-2	TRBD1	TGTGCCAGCAGTTTCCTAGGGACAGGGGACACCGGGGAGCTGTTTTTT	CASSFLGTGDTGELFF
many	TRBV7-2	TRBJ2-3	NA	TGTGCCAGCAGCTTCTCGGGTTCAGATACGCAGTATTTT	CASSFSGSDTQYF
NA	TRBV7-7	TRBJ2-5	NA	TGTGCTAGCAGCTCGGGACTTTCTCAAGAGACCCAGTACTTC	CASSSGLSQETQYF
NA	TRBV5-1	TRBJ2-5	TRBD2	TGCGCCAGCAGCTTGGGAATAGCGGGGGGTTCCGAGACCCAGTACTTC	CASSLGIAGGSETQYF
NA	TRBV9	TRBJ2-7	NA	TGTGCCAGCAGTACACAGGACAGTTCCTACGAGCAGTACTTC	CASSTQDSSYEQYF